This entry lists 13 T cell receptor beta chains sequenced from one sample in a study of blood T cell repertoires in COVID-19. Assay used: immunoSEQ multiplex PCR; TCRdb lists only in-frame clones, some missing. The data contain around 46,000 clones, approximately 88% of them singletons. Sequencing was done on a sample of peripheral blood. Source of these receptors: a man aged 45-65 years with acute or convalescent COVID-19.

The chain recombines TRBV19 with TRBJ1-5, with D tentatively TRBD1 (5 bases). The germline V and J ends were trimmed by 7 bases and 6 bases, with 10 bases remaining between them. Germline V gene sequence: CDR1 LNHDA, CDR2 SQIVND (reference sequence). This CDR3 contains 12 residues. CDR3: CASNEGVQPQHF. For the CDR3, the DNA is TGTGCCAGTAATGAAGGGGTTCAGCCCCAGCATTTT. Complete variable domain (other parts from reference TRBV19 and TRBJ1-5): DGGITQSPKYLFRKEGQNVTLSCEQNLNHDAMYWYRQDPGQGLRLIYYSQIVNDFQKGDIAEGYSVSREKKESFPLTVTSAQKNPTAFYLCASNEGVQPQHFGDGTRLSIL.

This sequence joins TRBV5-4 and TRBJ2-1, with 8 bases lining up with TRBD2. The CDR3 extends over 15 amino acids. J was trimmed by 4 bases and V by 1 base; bases with no gene match: 4. Germline V CDR1 and CDR2: SGHNT, YYREEE (reference sequence). The DNA for the CDR3 is TGTGCCAGCAGCTTGAATAGCGGGGTGTACAATGAGCAGTTCTTC. It codes for CASSLNSGVYNEQFF.

The CDR3 is CASSIVTGGDAEAFF. CDR3 DNA: TGTGCCAGTAGTATAGTTACAGGCGGTGACGCTGAAGCTTTCTTT. The chain carries TRBV19 and TRBJ1-1; D may be TRBD1 (5 bases). The CDR3 is 15 residues long. Germline CDR1 and CDR2: LNHDA and SQIVND (reference sequence). Deletions cut 1 base from V and 6 bases from J, with 15 bases between.

The chain has TRBV7-2 and TRBJ1-2; D gene ambiguous. The length of the CDR3 is 16 residues. With 2 bases removed from V and 4 bases from J, the gap between germline ends came to 17 bases. Germline CDR1 SGHTA, CDR2 FQGNSA. The CDR3: CASSLSFGGEVYGYTF. CDR3 DNA: TGTGCCAGCAGCTTATCGTTCGGCGGCGAGGTCTATGGCTACACCTTC.

This clone has more than one count but fewer than ten. V usage is TRBV27 and J usage is TRBJ1-4; 7 nucleotides agree with TRBD1. CDR3 length: 16 amino acids. The trim removed 3 bases at V and 10 bases at J, leaving 14 bases unmatched. The germline gives CDR1 MNHEY, CDR2 SMNVEV (reference sequence). The CDR3 DNA reads as TGTGCCAGCAGTTTGGGAATGACAGGGCGGAGTGGAAAACTGTTTTTT. It translates to CASSLGMTGRSGKLFF.

CDR3: CASSQDEDRGQYF. CDR3 in DNA: TGCGCCAGCAGCCAAGATGAGGACAGGGGGCAGTATTTT. This chain connects TRBV4-1 to TRBJ2-3; 9 nucleotides line up with TRBD1. Germline V lookup: CDR1 MGHRA, CDR2 YSYEKL. The CDR3 has 13 residues. The junction had 3 bases not matched to a gene; V was cut back by 0 bases and J by 11 bases.

J is TRBJ1-5 and V is TRBV12-3 or TRBV12-4, with 10 bases matching TRBD1. This CDR3 is 13 amino acids long. The J segment lost 7 bases and the V segment lost 7 bases, leaving 4 bases of the junction unmatched. CDR3 nucleotide sequence: TGTGCCAGCACCCCGGGACAGGGGCAGCCCCAGCATTTT. Its translation is CASTPGQGQPQHF.

The chain links TRBV29-1 to TRBJ1-2; a possible D gene is TRBD1 (6 bases). The CDR3 is 15 amino acids. Trimming cost V 0 bases and J 1 base, with 12 bases left between them. Germline V gene lookup returns CDR1 SQVTM and CDR2 ANQGSEA. This chain's CDR3 is CSVEDPDSSNYGYTF. The CDR3 DNA sequence: TGCAGCGTTGAAGATCCGGACAGCAGTAACTATGGCTACACCTTC.

This sequence joins TRBV19 and TRBJ1-6; D is unresolved. The CDR3 runs to 17 residues. V shed 2 bases and J shed 0 bases, with 11 bases lying between them. Germline V CDR1 and CDR2: LNHDA, SQIVND (reference sequence). The CDR3 DNA reads TGTGCCAGTAGTATAAGTTCTTTCAGCTCCTATAATTCACCCCTCCACTTT. Residues: CASSISSFSSYNSPLHF.

The chain couples TRBV12-3 or TRBV12-4 to TRBJ2-2; D ambiguous. CDR3 size: 12 residues. V was pared by 6 bases and J by 6 bases, with 8 bases between. The CDR3 nucleotides read TGTGCCAGCAGGTCTACGGCCGGGGAGCTGTTTTTT. This encodes CASRSTAGELFF.

The rearrangement joins TRBV9 to TRBJ2-1; weak D call: TRBD2 (6 bases). Germline-derived CDR1 and CDR2 are SGDLS and YYNGEE. V lost 0 bases and J 0 bases, leaving 13 bases between the germline ends. This CDR3 contains 17 residues. CDR3 sequence (DNA): TGTGCCAGCAGCGTAGGGCTAGCGCTAAGCTCCTACAATGAGCAGTTCTTC. Amino acids: CASSVGLALSSYNEQFF.

The V gene is TRBV5-1, the J gene TRBJ1-1, with 7 bases fitting TRBD1. V was clipped by 2 bases and J by 4 bases; unmatched bases: 8. The V gene's germline CDR1 is SGHRS and CDR2 YFSETQ. The CDR3 is made up of 15 amino acids. For the CDR3, the DNA is TGCGCCAGCAGCTTTTTGGGGCAGGGGGTCACTGAAGCTTTCTTT. Protein: CASSFLGQGVTEAFF.

The J gene is TRBJ2-7, the V gene TRBV5-1; TRBD1 matches 9 bases. The CDR3 is 15 amino acids. V shed 0 bases and J 6 bases; nucleotides not matched to a gene: 7. The germline CDR1 and CDR2 sequences are SGHRS and YFSETQ. DNA of the CDR3: TGCGCCAGCAGCTTGGGTGGGACAGGGCCCATCGAGCAGTACTTC. Protein product: CASSLGGTGPIEQYF. Using reference TRBV5-1 and TRBJ2-7 for the parts outside the CDR3, the full variable domain is KAGVTQTPRYLIKTRGQQVTLSCSPISGHRSVSWYQQTPGQGLQFLFEYFSETQRNKGNFPGRFSGRQFSNSRSEMNVSTLELGDSALYLCASSLGGTGPIEQYFGPGTRLTVT.